This TCR beta chain was observed in a study of T cell clusters in autoimmune cytopenias. Turning to the study itself: TRB sequencing had a median 51,575 reads and 2,000 to 3,000 distinct clonotypes per sample.

TRB rearrangements were amplified by touch-down multiplex PCR with mixed TRB-A/B primers. One entry per CDR3 protein, without DNA, is what TCRdb gives after re-calling the multiplex PCR reads. This sample contains around 10,000 distinct CDR3 sequences. TRB was amplified from around 250 ng of peripheral blood genomic DNA per sample. The CDR3 length is 14 residues. Germline CDR1 and CDR2: DFQATT and SNEGSKA (reference sequence). Study results and limitations: Healthy donors had about 3.1-fold more exclusive TRB clusters than active autoimmune hepatitis patients. The T cell clusters were defined only in silico, without experimental functional validation.

Concerning this clonotype: Its target is not known.

The receptor comes from a human donor with an autoimmune cytopenia or autoimmune hepatitis (not recorded which). The chain combines TRBV20-1 with TRBJ2-7. Material: peripheral blood. The CDR3 here is CSARDLAGSYEQYF.